This T cell receptor beta chain derives from a study of metastatic and nonmetastatic thyroid tumors. About the study: Repertoires of blood and of tissue (tumor or nodule) from malignant and benign thyroid patients were compared. Points from the study as a whole: Significantly greater TCR beta diversity was reportedly found in malignant thyroid tumors than in benign nodules (in blood and tumor).

In this sample, this clone turned up many times. Its antigen is unidentified. No patient had received any treatment before thyroid surgery. The germline V and J ends were trimmed by 0 bases and 1 base, with 7 bases remaining between them. This CDR3 spans 14 amino acids. The germline gives CDR1 DFQATT, CDR2 SNEGSKA (reference sequence). TCRdb re-analyzed the PCR reads through MiXCR. The sample yields roughly 61,000 clones, approximately 4.1% seen once. Input material: blood. The V call is TRBV20-1, the J call TRBJ1-3; D uncertain. The origin of this receptor is a female donor with papillary thyroid cancer or a benign thyroid nodule (not recorded which). Some clones in this sample may be carry-over from other donors' samples. The CDR3 loop reads CSARDGVSGNTIYF. CDR3 in DNA: TGCAGTGCTAGAGACGGGGTATCTGGAAACACCATATATTTT.